This TCR beta chain was recovered during a study of OX40 agonist ivuxolimab in advanced cancers. Looked up from germline, CDR1 is LNHDA and CDR2 is SQIVND (reference sequence). Trimming pared 10 bases from V and 7 bases from J, leaving 16 bases between. This CDR3 is 12 amino acids long. Only in-frame clones appear in the TCRdb table, and some are missing; sequencing was by immunoSEQ multiplex PCR. The profile shows 65,000 to 85,000 clones, around 85% of them singletons. Source: CD4+ or CD8+ T cells sorted from blood, taken in a trial of the OX40 agonist ivuxolimab. The clonotype comes from an adult with an advanced solid tumor such as melanoma, head and neck, liver or kidney cancer. V usage is TRBV19 and J usage is TRBJ1-2, with unresolved D. CDR3 DNA: TGTGCCACTTTCCGGGTCACCTCTGGCTACACCTTC. Its translation: CATFRVTSGYTF.